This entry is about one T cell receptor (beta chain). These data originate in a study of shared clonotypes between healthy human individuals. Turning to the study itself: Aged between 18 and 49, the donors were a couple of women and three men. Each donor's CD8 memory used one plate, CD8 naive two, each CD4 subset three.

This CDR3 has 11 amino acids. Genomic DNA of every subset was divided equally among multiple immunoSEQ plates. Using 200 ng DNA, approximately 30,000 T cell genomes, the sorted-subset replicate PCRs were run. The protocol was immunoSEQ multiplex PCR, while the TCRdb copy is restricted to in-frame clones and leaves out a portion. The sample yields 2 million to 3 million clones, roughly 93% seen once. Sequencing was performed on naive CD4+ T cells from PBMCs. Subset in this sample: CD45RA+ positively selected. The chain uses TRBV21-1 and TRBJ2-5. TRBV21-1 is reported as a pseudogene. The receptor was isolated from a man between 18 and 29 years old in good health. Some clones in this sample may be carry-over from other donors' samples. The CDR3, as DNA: TGTGCCAGCAGCAAAGAAGAGACCCAGTACTTC. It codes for CASSKEETQYF.